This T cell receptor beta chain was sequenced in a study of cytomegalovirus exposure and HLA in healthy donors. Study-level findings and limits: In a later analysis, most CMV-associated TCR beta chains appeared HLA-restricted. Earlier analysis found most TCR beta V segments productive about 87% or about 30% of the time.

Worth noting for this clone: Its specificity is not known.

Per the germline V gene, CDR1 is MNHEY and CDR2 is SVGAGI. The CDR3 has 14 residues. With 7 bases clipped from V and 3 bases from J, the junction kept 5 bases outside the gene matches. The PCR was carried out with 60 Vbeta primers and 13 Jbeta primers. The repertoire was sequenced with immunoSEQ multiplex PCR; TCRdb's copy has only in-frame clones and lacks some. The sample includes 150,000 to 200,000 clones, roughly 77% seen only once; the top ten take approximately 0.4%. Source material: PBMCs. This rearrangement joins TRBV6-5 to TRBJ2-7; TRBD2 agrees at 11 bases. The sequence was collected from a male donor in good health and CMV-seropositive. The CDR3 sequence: CASTGTSGRYEQYF. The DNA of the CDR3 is TGTGCCAGCACCGGGACTAGCGGCCGCTACGAGCAGTACTTC.